These T cell receptor beta chains were read from a single sample in a study of T cell responses to AZD1222 COVID-19 vaccine. Some clones are missing from TCRdb's copy, which holds only in-frame ones; the method was immunoSEQ multiplex PCR. The repertoire consists of roughly 140,000 clones, with 92% occurring once and the leading ten covering 9% to 9.5%. Sequences were derived from peripheral blood, sampled 28 days after the second AZD1222 dose. These receptors were collected from an adult who received the AZD1222 COVID-19 vaccine. Both conserved end residues are trimmed from each CDR3. A row's size may be missing; if present it is once, few, many or a size class.

j_call v_call clone_size cdr3_aa
TRBJ1-2 TRBV19 - ASSIVAAGPNYGYT
TRBJ1-2 TRBV3-1/TRBV3-2 - ASSQGKGRYT
TRBJ1-6 TRBV15 once ATSRARTVDSPLH
TRBJ2-7 TRBV11-2 - ASSLGTSDSSYEQY
TRBJ2-3 TRBV12-3/TRBV12-4 - ASTQRDTQY
TRBJ2-1 TRBV6-5 once ASRHNERGIGEQF
TRBJ1-3 TRBV18 - ASSPGVPGNTIY
TRBJ2-1 TRBV7-9 - ASSTGTVYNEQF
TRBJ2-5 TRBV28 - ASSFSASGDETQY
TRBJ1-1 TRBV19 - ASASDSYTEAF
TRBJ1-4 TRBV19 - ASSLYRDRIEKLF
TRBJ1-1 TRBV6-2/TRBV6-3 once ASSYSRMSTEAF
TRBJ1-1 TRBV4-1 - ASSQTPPGTGVGGTEAF
TRBJ2-2 TRBV19 - ASTRGLAGGRNTGELF
TRBJ2-7 TRBV6-1 - ASSDQLAAGRQY
TRBJ1-1 TRBV30 - AWSGTQEEAF
TRBJ1-2 TRBV4-3 - ASSQEGAAWGIYGYT
TRBJ1-4 TRBV27 - ASSAGTGYATNEKLF
TRBJ1-2 TRBV6-5 - ASSYSGQANYGYT
TRBJ2-1 TRBV12-5 - ASGLVMTGLAGVNEQF
TRBJ1-2 TRBV29-1 - SVGDRIDGYT
TRBJ2-1 TRBV21-1 - ASSNQSYGGRALYEQF
TRBJ1-1 TRBV19 - ASSGQRNTEAF
TRBJ2-5 TRBV25-1 - ASRYQETQY
TRBJ2-1 TRBV19 - ATRDREYDEQF
TRBJ1-2 TRBV5-4 - ASSSSRTGGYT
TRBJ1-6 TRBV3-1/TRBV3-2 - ASSHDIQGQGRRRSPLH
TRBJ1-6 TRBV6-5 - ASRPNTVRSSPLH
TRBJ1-1 TRBV19 once ASSKRQMNTEAF
TRBJ1-1 TRBV28 - ASSFMLRFSTEAF
TRBJ1-5 TRBV7-9 - ASSGREFEPQH
TRBJ2-7 TRBV27 - ASGTGGYEQY
TRBJ1-5 TRBV2 once ASRGRGSQPQH
TRBJ1-5 TRBV4-1 - ASSLSTGGNQPQH
TRBJ1-5 TRBV19 - ASSLADASNQPQH